The TCR beta chain under discussion was sequenced for a study of OX40 agonist ivuxolimab in advanced cancers. The wider study: Patients receiving dose escalation had hepatocellular carcinoma, melanoma, renal cell or head and neck cancer.

About this clone itself: Its antigen is as yet unknown.

General study findings and limits: Patients with a partial response at 0.1-3.0 mg/kg had among the lowest clonal expansion. Expanded peripheral T-cell antigen specificity went undetermined. More expanded clones were seen, on average, in CD8+ T cells than in CD4+.

Clones were read by immunoSEQ multiplex PCR, and TCRdb kept only the in-frame ones, dropping some. The table lists tens of thousands of clones, approximately 86% of them singletons. The CDR3 has 12 amino acids. The germline CDR1 and CDR2 sequences are GTSNPN and SVGIG (reference sequence). Trimming pared 0 bases from V and 6 bases from J, leaving 9 bases between. Sequencing used CD4+ or CD8+ T cells sorted from blood, obtained in a trial of the OX40 agonist ivuxolimab. The chain uses TRBV30 and TRBJ2-7; a weak D match, TRBD2 (6 bases). This TCR was sampled from an adult with an advanced solid tumor such as melanoma, head and neck, liver or kidney cancer. CDR3 in amino acids: CAWSVRGGEQYF. CDR3 bases: TGTGCCTGGAGTGTACGGGGAGGCGAGCAGTACTTC.